The 20 T cell receptor beta chains given below trace back to one sample, sequenced in a study of cytomegalovirus exposure and HLA in healthy donors. The PCR made use of 60 Vbeta and 13 Jbeta primers. The repertoire was sequenced with immunoSEQ multiplex PCR; TCRdb's copy has only in-frame clones and lacks some. This table holds under 200,000 clones, 84% found once. The sample consisted of PBMCs. The receptors here all came from a man in his fifties or sixties in good health and CMV-seropositive.

The genes are TRBV9 and TRBJ2-2; 7 bases are a match to TRBD1. CDR1 is SGDLS and CDR2 is YYNGEE in the germline V gene. Germline trimming cut 3 bases from V and 2 bases from J; bases unmatched to any gene: 4. The CDR3 covers 15 residues. The CDR3 loop reads CASSEGTVNTGELFF. The CDR3 bases are TGTGCCAGCAGCGAAGGGACAGTTAACACCGGGGAGCTGTTTTTT.

This chain connects TRBV6-5 to TRBJ2-2, with a tentative D call TRBD2 (5 bases). This CDR3 has 13 amino acids. Germline V gives CDR1 MNHEY, CDR2 SVGAGI. The ends were cut back, 5 bases at V and 8 bases at J, with 12 bases in the middle. The CDR3 here is CASSAGSKGELFF. In DNA, the CDR3 is TGTGCCAGCAGTGCGGGCTCGAAAGGGGAGCTGTTTTTT.

The rearrangement uses TRBV4-2 and TRBJ2-1; the match to TRBD2 covers 7 bases. V lost 4 bases, J lost 5 bases, and 5 bases stayed unmatched. This CDR3 is 14 amino acids long. Germline loops: CDR1 LGHNA, CDR2 YNFKEQ. Here the CDR3 reads CASSPGGSDNEQFF. The CDR3 coding sequence is TGTGCCAGCAGCCCGGGGGGTTCCGACAATGAGCAGTTCTTC.

The chain is built from TRBV2 and TRBJ2-7; 13 bases align to TRBD2. V dropped 6 bases and J dropped 2; count of bases not matched to a gene: 4. Germline values: CDR1 SNHLY, CDR2 FYNNEI. The CDR3 sequence is 15 residues long. The CDR3 loop is CASRPLAGGTYEQYV. The CDR3 DNA is TGTGCCAGCAGGCCACTAGCGGGAGGGACCTACGAGCAGTACGTC.

This clone was seen a few times. The J gene is TRBJ1-4, the V gene TRBV5-4; D is uncertain. Trimming took off 0 bases at V and 8 bases at J, with 5 bases between the two ends. The germline V gene encodes CDR1 SGHNT and CDR2 YYREEE (reference sequence). The CDR3 contains 12 residues. CDR3 sequence (DNA): TGTGCCAGCAGCTTGGACGGGGAAAAACTGTTTTTT. Amino acids: CASSLDGEKLFF.

This clone showed up just once. The CDR3 DNA reads as TGTGCCAGCAGTGCCAGCGGGACGTACGAGCAGTACGTC. As protein: CASSASGTYEQYV. This chain connects TRBV6-1 to TRBJ2-7, with 7 nucleotides matching TRBD2. The ends lost 4 bases at V and 4 bases at J; junction bases unmatched: 4. CDR1 is MNHNS and CDR2 is SASEGT in the germline V gene. CDR3 size: 13 residues.

This clone occurred once. V and J are TRBV11-3 and TRBJ2-7, with 8 bases identical to TRBD1. Germline V lookup: CDR1 SGHNT, CDR2 YENEEA. V lost 4 bases, J lost 7 bases, and 6 bases stayed unmatched. This CDR3 has 13 residues. As DNA, the CDR3 is TGTGCCAGCAGCTCATTGCAGGGGGCAGAGCAGTACGTC. Translated: CASSSLQGAEQYV.

The J gene is TRBJ2-1, the V gene TRBV27; D not certain. Trimming removed 5 bases at V and 9 bases at J, with 11 bases between. Germline CDR1 is MNHEY and CDR2 is SMNVEV (reference sequence). The CDR3 consists of 12 residues. The CDR3 protein is CASSPTGGEQFF. CDR3 in DNA: TGTGCCAGCAGTCCCACGGGTGGTGAGCAGTTCTTC.

The sample holds one count of this clone. The rearrangement joins TRBV2 to TRBJ1-4, with TRBD1 matching 9 bases. The J segment lost 8 bases and the V segment lost 8 bases, leaving 6 bases of the junction unmatched. Germline V gene sequence: CDR1 SNHLY, CDR2 FYNNEI. This CDR3 region has 13 residues. CDR3 sequence (DNA): TGTGCCAGCCGGACAGGGGCTAGGGAAAAACTGTTTTTT. Amino acid sequence: CASRTGAREKLFF.

The genes are TRBV29-1 and TRBJ1-3; D call uncertain. Germline V gene sequence: CDR1 SQVTM, CDR2 ANQGSEA. This CDR3 region has 12 residues. With 3 bases removed from V and 4 bases from J, the gap between germline ends came to 7 bases. CDR3 protein: CSVEGRGNTIYF. DNA of the CDR3: TGCAGCGTTGAGGGCCGAGGAAACACCATATATTTT.

The chain combines TRBV19 with TRBJ2-3; weak D call: TRBD2 (6 bases). The V gene's germline CDR1 is LNHDA and CDR2 SQIVND (reference sequence). The V and J ends lost 5 bases and 1 base respectively, with 19 bases between them. The CDR3 totals 17 residues. The CDR3 sequence: CASSPLRLGRGTDTQYF. The CDR3 region has the DNA TGTGCCAGTAGTCCCCTTCGACTAGGGCGGGGCACAGATACGCAGTATTTT.

The CDR3 sequence: CASSVSGGAAVTQYF. DNA for the CDR3: TGTGCCAGCAGCGTTAGCGGGGGGGCCGCAGTTACGCAGTATTTT. The rearrangement uses TRBV9 and TRBJ2-3; 11 bases match TRBD2. Germline lookup yields CDR1 SGDLS and CDR2 YYNGEE. The CDR3 spans 15 residues. V trimming: 2 bases; J trimming: 8 bases; junction bases outside the gene matches: 7.

The rearrangement joins TRBV5-7 to TRBJ2-2; 7 bases map to TRBD2. TRBV5-7 is placed among ORFs of uncertain function. Losses at the gene ends were 0 bases for V and 4 bases for J; bases not matched to a gene: 9. The CDR3 covers 17 residues. Here the CDR3 DNA reads TGTGCCAGCAGCTTGGCCGGGCTAGCGGAGATCACCGGGGAGCTGTTTTTT. Protein sequence: CASSLAGLAEITGELFF.

This clone was seen once. The chain carries TRBV30 and TRBJ1-4; perhaps TRBD1 as D (5 bases). The V and J ends lost 0 bases and 7 bases respectively, with 12 bases between them. CDR1 is GTSNPN, CDR2 SVGIG, per germline (reference sequence). The CDR3 contains 14 residues. CDR3 DNA: TGTGCCTGGAGTGTAGGAGGGGATAGTGAAAAACTGTTTTTT. Its translation: CAWSVGGDSEKLFF.

The CDR3: CASSSPGQHTDTQYF. CDR3 coding DNA: TGTGCCAGCAGCTCGCCGGGACAGCACACAGATACGCAGTATTTT. The chain couples TRBV7-6 to TRBJ2-3; 7 nucleotides line up with TRBD1. CDR1 and CDR2 from the germline V gene are SGHVS and FNYEAQ. The CDR3 is made up of 15 amino acids. V trimming: 4 bases; J trimming: 2 bases; junction bases outside the gene matches: 6.

This rearrangement joins TRBV19 to TRBJ2-3, with 7 bases lining up with TRBD2. The CDR3 extends over 15 amino acids. Looked up from germline, CDR1 is LNHDA and CDR2 is SQIVND (reference sequence). V was pared by 6 bases and J by 4 bases, with 10 bases of the junction left unmatched. In DNA form, the CDR3 reads TGTGCCAGTAGCCGAGCGGGGACTACCTCAGATACGCAGTATTTT. It yields the protein CASSRAGTTSDTQYF.

Comment on this clone: The junction does not match germline at one end; this may be a read error. The chain carries TRBV14 and TRBJ1-2; tentative D call: TRBD1 (6 bases). Germline lookup yields CDR1 SGHDN and CDR2 FVKESK. The length of the CDR3 is 13 residues. CDR3 loop: CASSQGTRGNFIF. Here the CDR3 DNA reads TGTGCCAGCAGCCAAGGGACCAGGGGTAACTTCATCTTC.

This clone was picked up a small number of times. This chain links TRBV7-8 with TRBJ2-7, with a possible D match to TRBD1 (6 bases). This CDR3 has 15 amino acids. The germline V gene has CDR1 SGHVS and CDR2 FQNEAQ. Trimming removed 4 bases from V and 3 bases from J, with 16 bases in between. The CDR3 sequence is CASSSRGGTFYEQYF. The CDR3 DNA reads as TGTGCCAGCAGCTCTCGTGGGGGCACCTTCTACGAGCAGTACTTC.

This chain links TRBV5-6 with TRBJ1-2; the D gene is possibly TRBD1 (5 bases). The CDR3 sequence is 11 residues long. V was shortened by 1 base and J by 8 bases, with 6 bases between the two germline ends. The germline V gene encodes CDR1 SGHDT and CDR2 YYEEEE. This CDR3 reads CASSLRQGYTF. Written as DNA, the CDR3 is TGTGCCAGCAGCTTGCGACAGGGCTACACCTTC.

This sequence joins TRBV6-5 and TRBJ1-5; TRBD1 might be the D (6 bases). The length of the CDR3 is 15 residues. Germline CDR1 reads MNHEY; CDR2 reads SVGAGI. Between the trimmed V and J ends, which lost 5 bases and 1 base, there was a span of 12 bases. CDR3 residues: CASSPTGHSNQPQHF. The CDR3 DNA follows: TGTGCCAGCAGTCCAACGGGACACAGCAATCAGCCCCAGCATTTT.